Included here is one T cell receptor beta chain sequence, with context. Its specificity is not known. This entry comes from a study of CD8 T cells in Susac syndrome. About the research overall: Patients with Susac syndrome, at blood draw, were therapy-naive, on corticosteroids, or on intravenous immunoglobulin alone.

V dropped 4 bases and J dropped 1; count of bases not matched to a gene: 6. Germline-derived CDR1 and CDR2 are SGHRS and YFSETQ. This CDR3 spans 15 amino acids. Study findings and constraints: Individuals included in the TCR sequencing and HLA analysis were acknowledged by the study to be relatively few in number.

The RNA, roughly 0.45 to 1 ug, was put through reverse transcription using random hexamers. In TCRdb, the immunoSEQ multiplex PCR reads were re-called with MiXCR into one record per CDR3 protein. The sample records around 150,000 distinct CDR3 sequences, around 95% being singletons. The sequence came from a human donor with Susac syndrome. The sample was CD4+ T cells from PBMCs. This rearrangement joins TRBV5-1 to TRBJ2-7; TRBD1 matches 9 bases. CDR3 nucleotides: TGCGCCAGCAGCACTTCCGGGACAGGGTCCTACGAGCAGTACTTC. Translated: CASSTSGTGSYEQYF.